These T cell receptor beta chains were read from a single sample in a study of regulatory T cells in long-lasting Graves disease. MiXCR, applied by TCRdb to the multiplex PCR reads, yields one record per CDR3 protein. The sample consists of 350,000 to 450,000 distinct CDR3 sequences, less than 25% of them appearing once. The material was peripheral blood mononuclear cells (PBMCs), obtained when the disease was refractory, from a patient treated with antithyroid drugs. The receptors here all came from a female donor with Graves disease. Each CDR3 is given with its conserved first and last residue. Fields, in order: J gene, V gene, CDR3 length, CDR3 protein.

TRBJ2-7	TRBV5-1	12	CASRGVGGEQYF
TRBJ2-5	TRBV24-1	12	CATSDHRETQYF
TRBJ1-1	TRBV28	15	CASSRQGFMNTEAFF
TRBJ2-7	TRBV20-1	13	CSAKGVAGREQYF
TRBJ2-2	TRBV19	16	CASSIGAGGPAGELFF
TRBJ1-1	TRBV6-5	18	CASSYSRPGTGGRTEAFF
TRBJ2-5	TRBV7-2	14	CASSSFRALGTQYF
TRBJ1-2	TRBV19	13	CASGANWNYGYTF
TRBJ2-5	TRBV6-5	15	CASSYGGSPEETQYF
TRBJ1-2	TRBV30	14	CAWSPTGTGNGYTF
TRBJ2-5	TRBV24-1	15	CATSLSSGDSKTQYF
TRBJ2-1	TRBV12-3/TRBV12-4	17	CASSLRVGLAGSNEQFF
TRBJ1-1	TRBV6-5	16	CASSYIKTRPNYEAFF
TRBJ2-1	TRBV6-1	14	CASSDWTSGNEQFF
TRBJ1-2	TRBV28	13	CASTRIAPRGYTF
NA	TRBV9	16	CASSPGGLSTRNEQFF